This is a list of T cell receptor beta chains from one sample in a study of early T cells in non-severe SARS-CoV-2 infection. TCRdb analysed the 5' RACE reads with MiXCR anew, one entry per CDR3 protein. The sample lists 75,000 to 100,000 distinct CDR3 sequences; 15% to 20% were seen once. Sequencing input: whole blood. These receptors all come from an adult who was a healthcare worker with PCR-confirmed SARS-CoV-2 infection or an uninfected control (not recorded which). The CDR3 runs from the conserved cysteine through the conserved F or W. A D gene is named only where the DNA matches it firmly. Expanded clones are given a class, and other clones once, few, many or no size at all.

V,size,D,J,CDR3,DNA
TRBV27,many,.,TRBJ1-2,CASSLSRDYGYTF,TGTGCCAGCAGTTTATCTAGGGACTATGGCTACACCTTC
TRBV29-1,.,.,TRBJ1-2,CSVLQANYGYTF,TGCAGCGTTCTACAGGCTAACTATGGCTACACCTTC
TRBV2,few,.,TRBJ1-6,CASSESGPTSYNSPLHF,TGTGCCAGCAGTGAAAGTGGTCCGACCTCCTATAATTCACCCCTCCACTTT
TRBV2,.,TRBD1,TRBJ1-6,CASKGAVGSPLHF,TGTGCCAGCAAGGGGGCAGTGGGATCACCCCTCCACTTT
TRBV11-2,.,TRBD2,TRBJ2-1,CASRPITSGDYNEQFF,TGTGCCAGCAGGCCGATCACTAGCGGGGATTACAATGAGCAGTTCTTC
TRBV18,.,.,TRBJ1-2,CASSPPKGEDYGYTF,TGTGCCAGCTCACCACCTAAGGGCGAGGACTATGGCTACACCTTC
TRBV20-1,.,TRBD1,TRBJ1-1,CSAYNNRGPEAFF,TGCAGTGCTTACAATAACAGGGGGCCTGAAGCTTTCTTT
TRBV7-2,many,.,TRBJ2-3,CASSPFRPGTGDTQYF,TGTGCCAGCAGCCCGTTCAGACCCGGGACGGGAGATACGCAGTATTTT
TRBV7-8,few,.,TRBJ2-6,CASSLSAGANVLTF,TGTGCCAGCAGCTTATCAGCCGGGGCCAACGTCCTGACTTTC
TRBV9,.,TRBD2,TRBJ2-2,CASSVSPSGKTGELFF,TGTGCCAGCAGCGTCTCCCCTAGCGGGAAAACCGGGGAGCTGTTTTTT
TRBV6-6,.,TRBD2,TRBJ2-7,CASNRLASYEQYF,TGTGCCAGCAACAGACTAGCTTCCTACGAGCAGTACTTC
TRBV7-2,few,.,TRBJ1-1,CASSLKGTMNTEAFF,TGTGCCAGCAGCTTAAAAGGAACTATGAACACTGAAGCTTTCTTT
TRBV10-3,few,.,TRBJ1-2,CAITTTENYGYTF,TGTGCCATCACTACGACGGAGAACTATGGCTACACCTTC
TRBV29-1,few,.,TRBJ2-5,CSVRGYQETQYF,TGCAGCGTTCGGGGGTACCAAGAGACCCAGTACTTC
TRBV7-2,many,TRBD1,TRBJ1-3,CASSLVGTANSGNTIYF,TGTGCCAGCAGCTTAGTTGGGACAGCAAACTCTGGAAACACCATATATTTT
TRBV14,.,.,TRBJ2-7,CASSQSKPGEQYF,TGTGCCAGCAGCCAATCCAAACCGGGCGAGCAGTACTTC
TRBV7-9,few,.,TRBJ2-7,CASSLGTGIYEQYF,TGTGCCAGCAGCTTAGGTACAGGGATCTACGAGCAGTACTTC
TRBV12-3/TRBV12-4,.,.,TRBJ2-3,CASSPRPSTDTQYF,TGTGCCAGCAGTCCTCGGCCTAGCACAGATACGCAGTATTTT
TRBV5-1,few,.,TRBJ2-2,CASSPNPNTGELFF,TGCGCCAGCAGCCCTAACCCGAACACCGGGGAGCTGTTTTTT
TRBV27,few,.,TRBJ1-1,CASSLAFPDEAFF,TGTGCCAGCAGTTTGGCTTTCCCCGATGAAGCTTTCTTT
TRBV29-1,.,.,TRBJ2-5,CSVGGQQTQYF,TGCAGCGTCGGGGGCCAACAGACCCAGTACTTC
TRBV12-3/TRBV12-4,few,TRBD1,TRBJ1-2,CASTLAGGNGYTF,TGTGCCAGCACCCTGGCAGGGGGAAATGGCTACACCTTC
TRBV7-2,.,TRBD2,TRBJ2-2,CATTNSGGARTGELFF,TGTGCCACCACCAATAGCGGGGGGGCCAGGACCGGGGAGCTGTTTTTT